Listed below are T cell receptor beta chains from one sample, sequenced in a study of OX40 agonist ivuxolimab in advanced cancers. This table comes from immunoSEQ multiplex PCR, and its TCRdb copy is limited to in-frame clones, with some not included. The repertoire holds around 37,000 clones, with roughly 79% as singletons. Sample: CD4+ or CD8+ T cells sorted from blood, taken in a trial of the OX40 agonist ivuxolimab. Source of these receptors: an adult with an advanced solid tumor such as melanoma, head and neck, liver or kidney cancer. The conserved cysteine and the conserved F or W are not part of the CDR3 here. Clone size is given for some rows only: seen once, a few or many times, or a class if the clone is expanded.

TRBJ2-7,TRBV2,.,11,ASSADRIWEQY
TRBJ2-1,TRBV19,.,15,ASSTLRQGRTYNEQF
TRBJ1-4,TRBV2,.,11,ASSPGGGEKLF
TRBJ2-1,TRBV27,.,13,ASTPFPTSANEQF
TRBJ2-3,TRBV29-1,.,13,SGVASGISTDTQY
TRBJ2-2,TRBV10-3,once,15,AISDTSGRAGTGELF
TRBJ2-7,TRBV6-5,.,13,ASSTHRDRPYEQY
TRBJ2-1,TRBV7-9,once,17,ASRGTSRSHKGGHIEQF
TRBJ2-1,TRBV19,.,15,ASSGRQGKISYNEQF
TRBJ2-3,TRBV15,few,13,ATSGGTASTDTQY
TRBJ2-1,TRBV5-1,.,14,ASSSPSGSSHNEQF
TRBJ2-3,TRBV11-3,once,11,ASSSPGLQTQY
.,TRBV27,.,13,ASSFFGGPSYEQY
TRBJ1-2,TRBV5-4,.,12,ASSWGQEKYGYT
TRBJ1-6,TRBV28,.,12,ASRSGTANSPLH
TRBJ2-2,TRBV11-2,.,14,ASSSRDSRGTGELF
TRBJ2-1,TRBV6-1,.,10,ASSQTPNEQF
TRBJ2-1,TRBV27,few,17,ASSLPPVRLAGGRNEQF
TRBJ2-5,TRBV7-5,.,17,VRSPPGTSGNPYQETQY